This T cell receptor (beta chain) was recorded in a study of blood T cell repertoires in COVID-19. In the study overall: Italy, Spain and the United States were the sources of the convalescent and acute COVID-19 samples.

Method: immunoSEQ multiplex PCR; TCRdb's copy keeps in-frame clones and lacks some. The sample holds roughly 130,000 clones, 84% seen once. This CDR3 is built from 16 residues. The V gene end was trimmed by 0 bases and the J gene end by 7 bases; junction bases not matched to a gene: 8. The germline CDR1 and CDR2 sequences are SGHRS and YFSETQ. Those who participated ranged in age from roughly 18 to 95 years and resided in 20 to 25 US areas. Cohort 3 recovery required two negative PCRs, clearance, or symptom resolution. Material for sequencing was PBMCs or T cells enriched from blood (not recorded which). The sequence derives from a woman in her twenties or thirties who had recovered from COVID-19. V gene TRBV5-1 combines with J gene TRBJ2-7, with 12 bases fitting TRBD2. DNA for the CDR3: TGCGCCAGCAGCTTGGCCAGATCGGGACTAGCGGGTGAGCAGTACTTC. It translates to CASSLARSGLAGEQYF.